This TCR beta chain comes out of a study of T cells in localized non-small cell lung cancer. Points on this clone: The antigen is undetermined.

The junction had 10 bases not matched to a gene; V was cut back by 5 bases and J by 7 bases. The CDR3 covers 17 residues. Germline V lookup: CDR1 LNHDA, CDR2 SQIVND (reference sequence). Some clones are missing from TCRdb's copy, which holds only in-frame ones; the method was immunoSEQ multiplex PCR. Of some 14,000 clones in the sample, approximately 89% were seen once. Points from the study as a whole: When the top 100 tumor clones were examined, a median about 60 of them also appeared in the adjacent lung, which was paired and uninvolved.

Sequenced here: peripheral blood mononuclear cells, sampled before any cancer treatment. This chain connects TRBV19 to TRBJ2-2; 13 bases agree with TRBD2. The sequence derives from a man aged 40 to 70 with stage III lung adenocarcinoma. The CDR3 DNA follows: TGTGCCAGTAGTCGAAGACTAGCGGGAGGATATGGCGGGGAGCTGTTTTTT. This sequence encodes CASSRRLAGGYGGELFF.